At least ten counts were recorded for the clone carrying this T cell receptor (beta chain). The antigen is undetermined. With two time points in the design, 4.5 to 7 milliliters of peripheral blood were drawn at each one. The CDR3 has 15 amino acids. J lost 5 bases, V lost 2 bases, and 7 bases had no gene match. The genomic DNA TCR beta CDR3 region underwent two rounds of multiplex PCR. Primers specific to each TRBV and TRBJ gene were used in first-round PCR. Via MiXCR, TCRdb re-called the multiplex PCR reads, giving one row per CDR3 protein. The sample lists about 12,000 distinct CDR3 sequences, roughly 32% seen once, with roughly half in the top ten. This entry comes from a study of prognosis after radiotherapy for stage I lung cancer. At the level of the study: Without exception, patients with non-small cell lung cancer were deemed medically inoperable. General study findings and limits: The study found lower Shannon entropy after stereotactic body radiation therapy in patients who developed distant metastases.

The receptor was derived from a donor aged 50 or older with non-small cell lung cancer. This chain links TRBV12-3 or TRBV12-4 with TRBJ2-7, with TRBD2 identical over 9 bases. The source was PBMCs, collected before or after stereotactic body radiation therapy (not recorded which). The CDR3 DNA sequence: TGTGCCAGCAGTTTATCGGGGACTAGCCCCCACGAGCAGTACGTC. Translation gives CASSLSGTSPHEQYV.